These T cell receptor beta chains were read from a single sample in a study of cytomegalovirus exposure and HLA in healthy donors. Repertoires were generated with immunoSEQ multiplex PCR, while TCRdb's copy carries only in-frame clones and drops some. This sample carries about 82,000 clones, approximately 82% of them seen once, and the ten largest clones take 18%. The sequenced sample consisted of PBMCs. Receptors were obtained from an older man in good health and CMV-seropositive. Each CDR3 is given with its conserved first and last residue. The order of the fields is D gene, V gene, J gene, clone size, CDR3 DNA, CDR3 protein. A D gene is named only where the DNA matches it firmly. Expanded clones get a size class; other rows say once, few or many, or leave the size out.

TRBD2,TRBV28,TRBJ2-7,NA,TGTGCCAGCAGTTTAGGCGGGAGTCCTTCCTACGAGCAGTACTTC,CASSLGGSPSYEQYF
TRBD1,TRBV19,TRBJ1-6,NA,TGTGCCAGTAGCCGGGACAGGGTTGATTCACCCCTCCACTTT,CASSRDRVDSPLHF
TRBD2,TRBV7-8,TRBJ2-1,NA,TGTGCCAGCAGCTTACGGGGTGGAGCGGGGGGGTTGAATGAGCAGTTCTTC,CASSLRGGAGGLNEQFF
NA,TRBV7-9,TRBJ2-1,NA,TGTGCCAGCAGCTACGACTATTACAATGAGCAGTTCTTC,CASSYDYYNEQFF
NA,TRBV7-9,TRBJ2-7,NA,TGTGCCAGCAGTCCCGGTCGGGGTCTGGGCGAGCAGTACTTC,CASSPGRGLGEQYF
NA,TRBV10-3,TRBJ1-3,NA,TGTGCCATCAGTGAGGCGGGTAGCGGAAACACCATATATTTT,CAISEAGSGNTIYF
TRBD1,TRBV4-2,TRBJ1-2,few,TGTGCCAGCAGCCAAGAGACAGGGGCCACCTATGGCTACACCTTC,CASSQETGATYGYTF
TRBD1,TRBV2,TRBJ1-5,NA,TGTGCCAGCAGGGAGACAGGGAGTCAGCCCCAGCATTTT,CASRETGSQPQHF
NA,TRBV7-9,TRBJ2-2,NA,TGTGCCAGCATCTTAGCACAAACGAACACCGGGGAGCTGTTTTTT,CASILAQTNTGELFF
TRBD2,TRBV11-2,TRBJ2-7,NA,TGTGCCAGCAGCTTAGGGGGACTAGCGGGAAGCTACGAGCAGTACTTC,CASSLGGLAGSYEQYF